The 24 T cell receptor beta chains given below trace back to one sample, sequenced in a study of blood T cell repertoires in COVID-19. Generated by immunoSEQ multiplex PCR, the TCRdb table keeps only in-frame clones and is missing some. The sample shows tens of thousands of clones, 86% of them seen only once. Sequencing was performed on peripheral blood. The receptors stem from a man between 70 and 80 years old with active or convalescent COVID-19.

The chain is built from TRBV6-2 or TRBV6-3 and TRBJ1-5; D remains ambiguous. V lost 2 bases to trimming and J lost 4 bases, with 9 bases between them. This CDR3 spans 14 amino acids. Germline loops: CDR1 MNHEY, CDR2 SVGEGT. As DNA, the CDR3 is TGTGCCAGCAGTTACCCCTCCGGGAATCAGCCCCAGCATTTT. It is translated as CASSYPSGNQPQHF.

V usage is TRBV10-3 and J usage is TRBJ2-7, with D uncertain. The V end was cut by 6 bases, the J end by 4 bases, with 7 bases between. The CDR3 covers 11 residues. Germline V gives CDR1 ENHRY, CDR2 SYGVKD. The CDR3 loop is CAISGDYEQYF. CDR3 DNA sequence: TGTGCCATCAGCGGTGATTACGAGCAGTACTTC.

The chain has TRBV9 and TRBJ1-3; the D gene is possibly TRBD1 (5 bases). Trimming cost V 3 bases and J 2 bases, with 12 bases left between them. The CDR3 contains 15 residues. Germline V gene data show CDR1 as SGDLS and CDR2 as YYNGEE. CDR3 residues: CASSALQGTGNTIYF. DNA for the CDR3: TGTGCCAGCAGCGCCCTGCAGGGAACTGGAAACACCATATATTTT.

This clone has only one observation. The V and J genes are TRBV2 and TRBJ2-5, with D possibly being TRBD1 (6 bases). The germline gives CDR1 SNHLY, CDR2 FYNNEI. There are 13 residues in the CDR3. The ends were cut back, 9 bases at V and 1 base at J, with 12 bases in the middle. The CDR3 DNA reads TGTGCCAGGAGGGCCAGGGGCCAAGAGACCCAGTACTTC. Its translation: CARRARGQETQYF. The entire variable domain, with the rest obtained from reference TRBV2 and TRBJ2-5, is as follows: EPEVTQTPSHQVTQMGQEVILRCVPISNHLYFYWYRQILGQKVEFLVSFYNNEISEKSEIFDDQFSVERPDGSNFTLKIRSTKLEDSAMYFCARRARGQETQYFGPGTRLLVL.

The V gene is TRBV5-1, the J gene TRBJ1-6, with 8 bases matching TRBD1. Germline V gives CDR1 SGHRS, CDR2 YFSETQ. This CDR3 spans 14 amino acids. Trimming removed 9 bases from V and 10 bases from J; junction bases left unmatched: 12. CDR3 sequence: CATRQGQGPSPLHF. CDR3 DNA sequence: TGCGCCACCAGGCAAGGACAGGGACCCTCACCCCTCCACTTT.

This clone was recorded only once. The chain carries TRBV6-5 and TRBJ2-7, with a tentative D call TRBD1 (5 bases). The germline V gene has CDR1 MNHEY and CDR2 SVGAGI. Trimming left V 0 bases short and J 6 bases short, with 12 bases between. This CDR3 region has 14 residues. The CDR3 spells CASSYSTGLGEQYF. The CDR3 DNA sequence: TGTGCCAGCAGTTACTCTACAGGCCTAGGCGAGCAGTACTTC.

V and J are TRBV20-1 and TRBJ2-1; possible D gene TRBD2, 6 bases. Germline V gene sequence: CDR1 DFQATT, CDR2 SNEGSKA (reference sequence). V was cut by 3 bases and J by 6 bases, with 15 bases left in between. The CDR3 sequence is 14 residues long. CDR3 protein: CSASPNGRRNEQFF. In nucleotides, the CDR3 is TGCAGTGCTAGTCCTAATGGGAGGCGCAATGAGCAGTTCTTC.

V usage is TRBV5-1 and J usage is TRBJ2-3; maybe TRBD2 (6 bases). V dropped 6 bases and J dropped 2 bases, with 13 bases sitting between them. The CDR3 extends over 14 amino acids. Germline lookup yields CDR1 SGHRS and CDR2 YFSETQ. Written as DNA, the CDR3 is TGCGCCAGCACTGATGGCGGGATCACAGATACGCAGTATTTT. Its translation is CASTDGGITDTQYF.

The chain joins TRBV11-2 to TRBJ2-2, with 12 bases aligning to TRBD2. Trimming took 4 bases from V and 5 from J; bases not matched to a gene: 5. This CDR3 comprises 16 residues. CDR1 SGHAT and CDR2 FQNNGV come from the germline V gene. The CDR3 spells CASSSTSGSYTGELFF. CDR3 nucleotide sequence: TGTGCCAGCAGCTCGACTAGCGGGAGCTATACCGGGGAGCTGTTTTTT.

The gene calls are TRBV5-1 and TRBJ1-2; D gene uncertain. V lost 0 bases to trimming and J lost 7 bases, with 10 bases between them. CDR3 length equals 13 residues. Germline CDR1 SGHRS, CDR2 YFSETQ. CDR3 protein: CASSLESVSGYTF. The CDR3 DNA reads TGCGCCAGCAGCTTGGAGAGCGTCAGTGGCTACACCTTC. Supplemented by reference TRBV5-1 and TRBJ1-2, the full variable domain reads KAGVTQTPRYLIKTRGQQVTLSCSPISGHRSVSWYQQTPGQGLQFLFEYFSETQRNKGNFPGRFSGRQFSNSRSEMNVSTLELGDSALYLCASSLESVSGYTFGSGTRLTVV.

This chain joins TRBV6-5 and TRBJ2-7; TRBD2 matches 8 bases. The CDR3 consists of 13 residues. After removal of 7 bases from V and 6 bases from J, the junction contained 8 bases not matched to a gene. The germline V gene encodes CDR1 MNHEY and CDR2 SVGAGI. CDR3 residues: CASILAGRIEQYF. CDR3 in DNA: TGTGCCAGCATCTTAGCGGGACGGATCGAGCAGTACTTC.

The chain couples TRBV7-2 to TRBJ1-1; D gene ambiguous. Looked up from germline, CDR1 is SGHTA and CDR2 is FQGNSA. This CDR3 has 13 residues. V lost 1 base and J lost 6, with 9 bases in between. The CDR3 nucleotides read TGTGCCAGCAGCTTAGAACGGGTAGCTGAAGCTTTCTTT. As protein: CASSLERVAEAFF. The whole variable domain, remainder taken from reference TRBV7-2 and TRBJ1-1, is GAGVSQSPSNKVTEKGKDVELRCDPISGHTALYWYRQSLGQGLEFLIYFQGNSAPDKSGLPSDRFSAERTGGSVSTLTIQRTQQEDSAVYLCASSLERVAEAFFGQGTRLTVV.

This clone appeared once. The CDR3 region is CASRKGFGGNTEAFF. The DNA for the CDR3 is TGTGCCAGCAGAAAGGGGTTCGGGGGGAACACTGAAGCTTTCTTT. The rearrangement uses TRBV25-1 and TRBJ1-1, with D perhaps matching TRBD1 (5 bases). CDR1 and CDR2 (germline): MGHDK, SYGVNS. Trimming took off 6 bases at V and 1 base at J, with 15 bases between the two ends. This CDR3 spans 15 amino acids.

The gene calls are TRBV7-9 and TRBJ2-1, with 7 bases fitting TRBD2. Germline trimming cut 5 bases from V and 2 bases from J; bases unmatched to any gene: 6. The germline gives CDR1 SEHNR, CDR2 FQNEAQ (reference sequence). The CDR3 spans 15 residues. The CDR3 coding sequence is TGTGCCAGCAGCCCCGGGAGCGGGGCCTACAATGAGCAGTTCTTC. Translated, it gives CASSPGSGAYNEQFF.

The CDR3 coding sequence is TGCGCCAGAGGGGGACAGGGAGACCTTCATTCCTACAATGAGCAGTTCTTC. Translation gives CARGGQGDLHSYNEQFF. The chain recombines TRBV10-1 with TRBJ2-1, with TRBD1 matching 9 bases. V shed 9 bases and J 1 base; nucleotides not matched to a gene: 13. The CDR3 runs 17 residues. Germline CDR1 is WNHNN and CDR2 is SYGVQD (reference sequence).

The V gene is TRBV6-6, the J gene TRBJ1-5, with 8 bases that match TRBD1. After removal of 5 bases from V and 4 bases from J, the junction contained 4 bases not matched to a gene. The V gene's germline CDR1 is MNHNY and CDR2 SVGAGI (reference sequence). The CDR3 has 14 amino acids. This CDR3 is CASSAGTGNQPQHF. CDR3 bases: TGTGCCAGCAGTGCCGGGACAGGAAATCAGCCCCAGCATTTT.

This rearrangement joins TRBV5-5 to TRBJ1-1; a possible D gene is TRBD1 (5 bases). The CDR3 covers 15 residues. Trimming shortened V by 1 base and J by 5 bases, and 15 bases separated the two germline ends. Germline CDR1 is SGHKS and CDR2 is YYEKEE (reference sequence). The CDR3 region is CASSLSSGFWTEAFF. For the CDR3, the DNA is TGTGCCAGCAGCTTGTCTTCAGGGTTTTGGACTGAAGCTTTCTTT.

In this sample, this clone turned up a few times. V is TRBV3-1 (or the pseudogene TRBV3-2) and J is TRBJ2-7; D possibly corresponds to TRBD2 (5 bases). The CDR3 contains 14 residues. Germline V lookup: CDR1 LGHDT, CDR2 YNNKEL (reference sequence). Trimming removed 4 bases from V and 7 bases from J, with 17 bases in between. Written as DNA, the CDR3 is TGTGCCAGCAGCCCCAACGGACTCCTCTGGGAGCAGTACTTC. Translation gives CASSPNGLLWEQYF.

The J gene is TRBJ2-1, the V gene TRBV28, with D unresolved. Trimming stripped 2 bases from V and 6 bases from J, with 8 bases between. CDR1 and CDR2 (germline): MDHEN, SYDVKM. This CDR3 has 13 residues. The CDR3 bases are TGTGCCAGCAGTTTACTAGATACCAATGAGCAGTTCTTC. Translating gives CASSLLDTNEQFF.

The V call is TRBV9, the J call TRBJ2-5, with 9 bases lining up with TRBD1. V lost 4 bases to trimming and J lost 2 bases; unmatched junction nucleotides: 6. The CDR3 consists of 15 residues. Germline V gene sequence: CDR1 SGDLS, CDR2 YYNGEE. The CDR3 DNA follows: TGTGCCAGCAGCCTGGGACAGGGCGTACAAGAGACCCAGTACTTC. Translating it yields CASSLGQGVQETQYF.

The chain employs TRBV9 and TRBJ2-3; D might be TRBD2 (6 bases). This CDR3 has 13 residues. V was shortened by 3 bases and J by 8 bases, with 13 bases between the two germline ends. Germline V gene sequence: CDR1 SGDLS, CDR2 YYNGEE. CDR3 residues: CASSAPRGSTQYF. CDR3 coding DNA: TGTGCCAGCAGCGCCCCTCGGGGGAGTACGCAGTATTTT.

The chain links TRBV19 to TRBJ2-5; a possible D gene is TRBD1 (6 bases). The ends were cut back, 6 bases at V and 4 bases at J, with 18 bases in the middle. The CDR3 totals 15 residues. Germline V gives CDR1 LNHDA, CDR2 SQIVND (reference sequence). This CDR3 reads CASSSTGTQLETQYF. The CDR3 nucleotides read TGTGCCAGTAGCTCCACCGGGACACAGTTAGAGACCCAGTACTTC.

The chain combines TRBV9 with TRBJ2-1; D is undetermined. The CDR3 runs to 14 residues. Trimming removed 0 bases at V and 2 bases at J, with 6 bases between. The germline gives CDR1 SGDLS, CDR2 YYNGEE. DNA of the CDR3: TGTGCCAGCAGCGTAGCGGAGACCTACAATGAGCAGTTCTTC. Amino acid sequence: CASSVAETYNEQFF.

The rearrangement joins TRBV18 to TRBJ1-5; TRBD1 matches 8 bases. The CDR3 runs 13 residues. With V trimmed by 5 bases and J by 5 bases, 2 bases remained unmatched. Germline V gene data show CDR1 as KGHSH and CDR2 as LQKENI. In DNA, the CDR3 is TGTGCCAGCTCAGTGACAGGGGATCAGCCCCAGCATTTT. This encodes CASSVTGDQPQHF.